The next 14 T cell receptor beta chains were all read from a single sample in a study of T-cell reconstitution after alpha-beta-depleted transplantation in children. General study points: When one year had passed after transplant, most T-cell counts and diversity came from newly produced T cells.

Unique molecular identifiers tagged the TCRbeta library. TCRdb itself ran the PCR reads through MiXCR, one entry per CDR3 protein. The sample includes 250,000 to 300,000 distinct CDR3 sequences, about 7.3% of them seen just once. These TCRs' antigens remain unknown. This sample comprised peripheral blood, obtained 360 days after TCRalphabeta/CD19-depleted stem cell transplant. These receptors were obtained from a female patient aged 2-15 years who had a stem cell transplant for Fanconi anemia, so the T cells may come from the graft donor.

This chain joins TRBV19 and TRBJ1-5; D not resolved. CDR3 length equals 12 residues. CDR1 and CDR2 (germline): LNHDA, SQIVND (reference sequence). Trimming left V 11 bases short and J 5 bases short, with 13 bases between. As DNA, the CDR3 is TGTGCCGTCAATAAGGGCTATCAGCCCCAGCATTTT. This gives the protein CAVNKGYQPQHF.

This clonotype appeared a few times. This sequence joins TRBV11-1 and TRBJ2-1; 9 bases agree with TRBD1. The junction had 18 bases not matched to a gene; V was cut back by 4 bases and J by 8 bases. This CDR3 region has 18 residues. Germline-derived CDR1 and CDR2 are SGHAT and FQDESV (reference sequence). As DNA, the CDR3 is TGTGCCAGCAGCTATCCCACAGGGGGCCGTCACATATCCCATGAGCAGTTCTTC. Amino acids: CASSYPTGGRHISHEQFF.

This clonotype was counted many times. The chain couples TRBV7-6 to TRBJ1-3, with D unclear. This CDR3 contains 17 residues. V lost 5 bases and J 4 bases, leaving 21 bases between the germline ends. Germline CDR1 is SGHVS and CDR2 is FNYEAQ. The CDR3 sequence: CASSIFRGFYEGNTIYF. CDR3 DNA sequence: TGTGCCAGCAGCATATTCCGGGGTTTTTATGAAGGAAACACCATATATTTT. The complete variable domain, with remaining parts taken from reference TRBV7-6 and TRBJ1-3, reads GAGVSQSPRYKVTKRGQDVALRCDPISGHVSLYWYRQALGQGPEFLTYFNYEAQQDKSGLPNDRFSAERPEGSISTLTIQRTEQRDSAMYRCASSIFRGFYEGNTIYFGEGSWLTVV.

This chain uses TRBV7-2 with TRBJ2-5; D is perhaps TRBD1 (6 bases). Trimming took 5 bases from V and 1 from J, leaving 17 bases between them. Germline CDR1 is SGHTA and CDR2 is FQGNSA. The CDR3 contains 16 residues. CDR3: CASSHPRGGVQETQYF. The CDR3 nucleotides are TGTGCCAGCAGCCACCCCCGAGGGGGAGTCCAAGAGACCCAGTACTTC.

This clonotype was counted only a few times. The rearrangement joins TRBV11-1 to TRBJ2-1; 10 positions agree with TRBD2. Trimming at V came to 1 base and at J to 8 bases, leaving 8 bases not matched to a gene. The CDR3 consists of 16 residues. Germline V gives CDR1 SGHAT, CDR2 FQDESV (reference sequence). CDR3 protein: CASSLGKLAGLDEQFF. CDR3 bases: TGTGCCAGCAGCTTAGGGAAACTAGCGGGACTGGATGAGCAGTTCTTC.

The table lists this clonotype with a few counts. The CDR3 sequence: CASSRLTRGTNEKLFF. DNA for the CDR3: TGCGCCAGCAGCAGACTAACCAGGGGAACTAATGAAAAACTGTTTTTT. The chain joins TRBV5-1 to TRBJ1-4, with D perhaps matching TRBD1 (6 bases). Per the germline V gene, CDR1 is SGHRS and CDR2 is YFSETQ. This CDR3 has 16 amino acids. Trimming took off 4 bases at V and 1 base at J, with 14 bases between the two ends. The complete variable domain, with remaining parts taken from reference TRBV5-1 and TRBJ1-4, reads KAGVTQTPRYLIKTRGQQVTLSCSPISGHRSVSWYQQTPGQGLQFLFEYFSETQRNKGNFPGRFSGRQFSNSRSEMNVSTLELGDSALYLCASSRLTRGTNEKLFFGSGTQLSVL.

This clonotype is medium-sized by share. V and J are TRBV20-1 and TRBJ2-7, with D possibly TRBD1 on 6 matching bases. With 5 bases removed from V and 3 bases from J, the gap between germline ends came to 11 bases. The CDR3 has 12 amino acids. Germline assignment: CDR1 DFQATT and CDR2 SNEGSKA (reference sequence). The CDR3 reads CSADGQNYEQYF. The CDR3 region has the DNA TGCAGTGCTGACGGACAGAACTACGAGCAGTACTTC.

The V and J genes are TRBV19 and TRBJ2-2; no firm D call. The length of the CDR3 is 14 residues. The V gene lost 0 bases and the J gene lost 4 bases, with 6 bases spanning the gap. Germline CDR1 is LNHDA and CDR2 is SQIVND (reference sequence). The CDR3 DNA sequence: TGTGCCAGTAGTATAGACACCATCACCGGGGAGCTGTTTTTT. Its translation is CASSIDTITGELFF.

CDR3 nucleotides: TGTGCCAGCAGCTTAAGATGGACTAGCGGGACCTACGAGCAGTACTTC. As protein: CASSLRWTSGTYEQYF. The gene calls are TRBV7-6 and TRBJ2-7; 12 nucleotides agree with TRBD2. In germline, CDR1 is SGHVS, CDR2 FNYEAQ. Trimming removed 2 bases from V and 2 bases from J; junction bases left unmatched: 4. This CDR3 is built from 16 residues.

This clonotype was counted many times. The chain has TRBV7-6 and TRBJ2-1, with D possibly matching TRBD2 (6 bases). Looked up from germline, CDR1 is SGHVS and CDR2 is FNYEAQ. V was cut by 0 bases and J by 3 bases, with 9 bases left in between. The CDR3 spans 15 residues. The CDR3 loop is CASSLAGGLYNEQFF. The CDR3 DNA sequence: TGTGCCAGCAGCTTAGCGGGGGGACTCTACAATGAGCAGTTCTTC.

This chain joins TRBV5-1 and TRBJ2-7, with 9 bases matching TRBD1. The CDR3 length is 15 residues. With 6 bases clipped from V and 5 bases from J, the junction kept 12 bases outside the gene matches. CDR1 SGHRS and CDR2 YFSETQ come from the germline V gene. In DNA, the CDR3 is TGCGCCAGCACCGAATCACAGGGGGCTAGGAACGAGCAGTACTTC. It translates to CASTESQGARNEQYF.

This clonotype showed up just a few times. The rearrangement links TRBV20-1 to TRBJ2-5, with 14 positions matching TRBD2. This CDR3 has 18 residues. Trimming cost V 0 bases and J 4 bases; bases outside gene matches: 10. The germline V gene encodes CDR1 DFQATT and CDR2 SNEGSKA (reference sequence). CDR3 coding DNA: TGCAGTGCTAGAGAGGGACTAGCGGGGGCCCTCGGGGGAGAGACCCAGTACTTC. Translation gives CSAREGLAGALGGETQYF.

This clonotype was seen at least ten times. CDR3 sequence (DNA): TGTGCCAGCAGCCCACAGGCCTATGGCTACACCTTC. This translates into CASSPQAYGYTF. This rearrangement joins TRBV7-9 to TRBJ1-2; possibly TRBD1 for D (5 bases). The CDR3 length is 12 residues. V dropped 5 bases and J dropped 4 bases, with 8 bases sitting between them. Germline assignment: CDR1 SEHNR and CDR2 FQNEAQ (reference sequence).

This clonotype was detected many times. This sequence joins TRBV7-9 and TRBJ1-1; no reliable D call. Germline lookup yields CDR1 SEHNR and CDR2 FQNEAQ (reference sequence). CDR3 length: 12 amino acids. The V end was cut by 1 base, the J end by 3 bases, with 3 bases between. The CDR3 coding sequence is TGTGCCAGCAGCTTAGAGTACACTGAAGCTTTCTTT. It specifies CASSLEYTEAFF.